The sequence of this T cell receptor beta chain was determined in a study of blood T cell repertoires in COVID-19. Study details: Researchers got acute and convalescent COVID-19 samples from the United States, Italy and Spain.

Per the study methods: Amplifying reference gene primers gave estimates of nucleated cell counts. Libraries were prepared by immunoSEQ multiplex PCR; TCRdb keeps only in-frame clonotypes and omits some of them. The D gene and trimming were derived from the DNA, and the V and J assignments and clone size from that table. Among tens of thousands of clones listed, roughly 80% were seen once. V lost 0 bases and J 4 bases, leaving 13 bases between the germline ends. CDR1 MNHNY and CDR2 SVGAGI come from the germline V gene (reference sequence). CDR3 size: 16 residues. The rearrangement uses TRBV6-6 and TRBJ2-1; possible D gene TRBD2, 5 bases. The receptor's source is a man in his fifties or sixties with acute or convalescent COVID-19. The sample was peripheral blood. CDR3 sequence (DNA): TGTGCCAGCAGTTACTCGGCCCCAACGGGATACAATGAGCAGTTCTTC. This encodes CASSYSAPTGYNEQFF.